This record looks at one TCR beta chain sequence and its context. Its antigen is as yet unknown. V lost 4 bases, J lost 1 base, and 14 bases lay in between. Per the germline V gene, CDR1 is SGHTS and CDR2 is YDEGEE. The CDR3 runs to 16 residues. The sample is drawn from a study of OX40 agonist ivuxolimab in advanced cancers. Background on the study: The dose-escalation cohort had hepatocellular carcinoma, melanoma, renal cell or head and neck cancer. One patient with hepatocellular carcinoma and two with cutaneous melanoma, three in all, had partial responses. Overall study findings and caveats: At 0.1 to 3.0 mg/kg and by week 6, clonal expansion occurred in CD4+ and CD8+ blood T cells. The specificity for antigen of the expanded peripheral T cells was not determined.

Generated by immunoSEQ multiplex PCR, the TCRdb table keeps only in-frame clones and is missing some. This table has roughly 46,000 clones, 70% to 90% appearing once. The input for sequencing was CD4+ or CD8+ T cells sorted from blood, taken in a trial of the OX40 agonist ivuxolimab. This receptor was identified in an adult with an advanced solid tumor such as melanoma, head and neck, liver or kidney cancer. This sequence joins TRBV5-8 and TRBJ2-2; D possibly corresponds to TRBD2 (6 bases). In nucleotides, the CDR3 is TGTGCCAGCAGCGGGGGACCGGGACTGAACACCGGGGAGCTGTTTTTT. Its translation: CASSGGPGLNTGELFF.